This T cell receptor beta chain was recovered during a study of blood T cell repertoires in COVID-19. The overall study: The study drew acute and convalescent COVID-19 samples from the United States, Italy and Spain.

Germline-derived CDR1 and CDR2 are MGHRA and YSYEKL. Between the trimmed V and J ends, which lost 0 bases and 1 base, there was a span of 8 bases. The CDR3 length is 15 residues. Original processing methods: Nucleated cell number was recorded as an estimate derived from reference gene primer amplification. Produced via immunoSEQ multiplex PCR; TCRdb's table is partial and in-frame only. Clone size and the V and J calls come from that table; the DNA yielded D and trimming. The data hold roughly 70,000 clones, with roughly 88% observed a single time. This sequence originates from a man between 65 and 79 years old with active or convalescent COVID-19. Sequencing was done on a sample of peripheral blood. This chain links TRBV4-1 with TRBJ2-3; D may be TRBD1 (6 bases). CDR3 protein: CASSQDQGRTDTQYF. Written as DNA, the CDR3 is TGCGCCAGCAGCCAAGATCAGGGGCGCACAGATACGCAGTATTTT.